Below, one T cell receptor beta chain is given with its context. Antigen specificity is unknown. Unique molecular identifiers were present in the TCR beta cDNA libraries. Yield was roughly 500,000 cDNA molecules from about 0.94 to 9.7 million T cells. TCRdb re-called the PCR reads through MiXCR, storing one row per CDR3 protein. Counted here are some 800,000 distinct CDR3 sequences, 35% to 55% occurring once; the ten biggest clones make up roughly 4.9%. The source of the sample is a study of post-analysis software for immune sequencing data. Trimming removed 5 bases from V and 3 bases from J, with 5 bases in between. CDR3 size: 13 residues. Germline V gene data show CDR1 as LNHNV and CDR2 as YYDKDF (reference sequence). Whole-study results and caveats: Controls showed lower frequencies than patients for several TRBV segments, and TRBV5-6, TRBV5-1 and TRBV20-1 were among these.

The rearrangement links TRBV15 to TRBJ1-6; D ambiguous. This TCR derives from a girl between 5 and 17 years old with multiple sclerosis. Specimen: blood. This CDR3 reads CATSSLYNSPLHF. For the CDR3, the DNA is TGTGCCACCAGCTCCCTCTATAATTCACCCCTCCACTTT.